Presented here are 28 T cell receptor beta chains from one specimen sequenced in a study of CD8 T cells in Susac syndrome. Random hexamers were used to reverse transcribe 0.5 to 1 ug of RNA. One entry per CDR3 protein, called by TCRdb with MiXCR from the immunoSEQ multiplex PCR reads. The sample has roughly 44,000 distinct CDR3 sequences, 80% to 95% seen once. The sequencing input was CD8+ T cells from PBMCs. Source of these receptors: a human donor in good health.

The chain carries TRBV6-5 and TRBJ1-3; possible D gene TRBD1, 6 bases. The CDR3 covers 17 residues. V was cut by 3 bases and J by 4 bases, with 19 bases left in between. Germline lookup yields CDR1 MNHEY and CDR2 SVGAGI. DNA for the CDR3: TGTGCCAGCAGTTATCCCAACCTGGACAGAAGCGGAAACACCATATATTTT. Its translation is CASSYPNLDRSGNTIYF.

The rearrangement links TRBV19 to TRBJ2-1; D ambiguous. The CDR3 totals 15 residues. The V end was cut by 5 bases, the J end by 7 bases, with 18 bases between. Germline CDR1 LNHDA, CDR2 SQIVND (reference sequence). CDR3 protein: CASSWAGLHTNEQFF. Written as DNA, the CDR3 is TGTGCCAGTAGTTGGGCAGGCTTACACACAAATGAGCAGTTCTTC. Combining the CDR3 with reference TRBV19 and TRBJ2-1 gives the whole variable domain DGGITQSPKYLFRKEGQNVTLSCEQNLNHDAMYWYRQDPGQGLRLIYYSQIVNDFQKGDIAEGYSVSREKKESFPLTVTSAQKNPTAFYLCASSWAGLHTNEQFFGPGTRLTVL.

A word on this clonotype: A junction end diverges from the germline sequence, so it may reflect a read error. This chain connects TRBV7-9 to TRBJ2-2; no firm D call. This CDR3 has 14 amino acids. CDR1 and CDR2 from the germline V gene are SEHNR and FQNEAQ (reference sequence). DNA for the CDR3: TGTACCAGCAGCTTAGAGGTTTCCACCGGGGAGCTGTTTTTT. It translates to CTSSLEVSTGELFF.

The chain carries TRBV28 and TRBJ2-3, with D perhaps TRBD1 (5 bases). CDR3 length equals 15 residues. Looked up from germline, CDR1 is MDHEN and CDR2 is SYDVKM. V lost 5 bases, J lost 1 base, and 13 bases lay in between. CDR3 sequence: CASSTDSRGTDTQYF. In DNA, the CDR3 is TGTGCCAGCAGTACAGACAGTCGGGGCACAGATACGCAGTATTTT. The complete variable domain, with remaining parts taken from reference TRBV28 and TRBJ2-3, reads DVKVTQSSRYLVKRTGEKVFLECVQDMDHENMFWYRQDPGLGLRLIYFSYDVKMKEKGDIPEGYSVSREKKERFSLILESASTNQTSMYLCASSTDSRGTDTQYFGPGTRLTVL.

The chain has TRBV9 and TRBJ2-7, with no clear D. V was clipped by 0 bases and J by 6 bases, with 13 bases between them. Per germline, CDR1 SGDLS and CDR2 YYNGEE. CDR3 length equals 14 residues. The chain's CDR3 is CASSVENPPSEQYF. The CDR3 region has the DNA TGTGCCAGCAGCGTAGAGAATCCCCCTAGCGAGCAGTACTTC.

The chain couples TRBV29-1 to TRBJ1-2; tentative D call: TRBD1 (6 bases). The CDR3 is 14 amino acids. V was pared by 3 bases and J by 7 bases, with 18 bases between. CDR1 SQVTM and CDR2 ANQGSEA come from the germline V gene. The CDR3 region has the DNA TGCAGCGTTGAGGGCGGGGGCGACTGGGGTGGCTACACCTTC. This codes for CSVEGGGDWGGYTF.

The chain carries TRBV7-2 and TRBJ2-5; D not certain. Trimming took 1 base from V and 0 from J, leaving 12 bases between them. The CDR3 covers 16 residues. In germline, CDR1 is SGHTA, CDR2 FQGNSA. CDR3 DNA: TGTGCCAGCAGCTTAGGAGAGAGGTTGTACCAAGAGACCCAGTACTTC. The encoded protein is CASSLGERLYQETQYF.

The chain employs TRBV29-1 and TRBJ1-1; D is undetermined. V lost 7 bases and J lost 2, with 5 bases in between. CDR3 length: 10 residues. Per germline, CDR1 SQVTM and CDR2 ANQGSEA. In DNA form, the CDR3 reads TGCAGCGCCATAAACACTGAAGCTTTCTTT. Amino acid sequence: CSAINTEAFF.

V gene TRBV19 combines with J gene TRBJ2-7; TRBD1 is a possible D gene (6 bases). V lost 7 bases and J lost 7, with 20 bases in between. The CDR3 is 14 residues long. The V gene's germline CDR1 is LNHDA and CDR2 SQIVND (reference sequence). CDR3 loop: CASNLGTTTGEQYF. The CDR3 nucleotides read TGTGCCAGTAATCTTGGGACAACAACCGGGGAGCAGTACTTC.

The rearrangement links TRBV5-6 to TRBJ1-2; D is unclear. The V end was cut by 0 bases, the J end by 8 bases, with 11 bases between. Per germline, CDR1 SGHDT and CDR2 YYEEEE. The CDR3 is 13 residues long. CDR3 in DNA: TGTGCCAGCAGCTTGGTATCTCTTGAAGGCTACACCTTC. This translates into CASSLVSLEGYTF.

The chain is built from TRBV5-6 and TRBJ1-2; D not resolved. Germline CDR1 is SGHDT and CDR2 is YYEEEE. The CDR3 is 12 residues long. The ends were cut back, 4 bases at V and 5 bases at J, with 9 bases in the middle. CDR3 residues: CASSAGGYGYTF. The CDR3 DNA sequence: TGTGCCAGCAGCGCTGGTGGGTATGGCTACACCTTC.

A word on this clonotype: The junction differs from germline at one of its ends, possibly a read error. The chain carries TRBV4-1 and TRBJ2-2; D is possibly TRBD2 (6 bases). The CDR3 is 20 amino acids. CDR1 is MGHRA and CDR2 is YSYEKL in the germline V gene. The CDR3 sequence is CASSQDRGPVAGPNTGEVFF. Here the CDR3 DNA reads TGCGCCAGCAGCCAAGATCGGGGCCCGGTGGCGGGGCCGAACACCGGGGAGGTGTTTTTT.

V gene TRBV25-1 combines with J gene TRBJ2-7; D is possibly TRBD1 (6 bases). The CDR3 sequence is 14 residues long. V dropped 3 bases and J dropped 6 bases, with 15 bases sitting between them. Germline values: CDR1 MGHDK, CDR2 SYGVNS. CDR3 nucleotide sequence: TGTGCCAGCAGTGAGGACAGCACAGGCGGCGAGCAGTACTTC. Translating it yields CASSEDSTGGEQYF.

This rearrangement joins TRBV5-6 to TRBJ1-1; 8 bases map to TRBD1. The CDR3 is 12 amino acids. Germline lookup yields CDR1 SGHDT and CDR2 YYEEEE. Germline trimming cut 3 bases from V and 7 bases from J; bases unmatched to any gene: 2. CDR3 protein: CASSWGTGEAFF. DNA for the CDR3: TGTGCCAGCAGCTGGGGGACAGGTGAAGCTTTCTTT.

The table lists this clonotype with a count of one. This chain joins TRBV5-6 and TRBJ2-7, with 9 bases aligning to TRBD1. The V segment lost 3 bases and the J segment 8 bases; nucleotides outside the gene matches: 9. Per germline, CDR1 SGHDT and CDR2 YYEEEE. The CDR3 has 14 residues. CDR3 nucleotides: TGTGCCAGCAGCTCCGGGACAGGGAGTTTAAAGCAGTACTTC. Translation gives CASSSGTGSLKQYF.

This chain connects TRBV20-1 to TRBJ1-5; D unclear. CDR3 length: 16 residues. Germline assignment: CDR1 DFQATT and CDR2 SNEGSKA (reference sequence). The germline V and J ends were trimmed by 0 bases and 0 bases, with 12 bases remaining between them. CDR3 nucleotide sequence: TGCAGTGCTAGAGAAGCCGTCGACTATAGCAATCAGCCCCAGCATTTT. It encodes CSAREAVDYSNQPQHF.

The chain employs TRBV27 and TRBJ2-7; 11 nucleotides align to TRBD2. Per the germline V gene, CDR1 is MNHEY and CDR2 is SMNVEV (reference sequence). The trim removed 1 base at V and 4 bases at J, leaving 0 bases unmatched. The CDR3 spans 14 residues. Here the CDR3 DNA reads TGTGCCAGCAGTTTATTAGCGGGAGGGTACGAGCAGTACTTC. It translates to CASSLLAGGYEQYF.

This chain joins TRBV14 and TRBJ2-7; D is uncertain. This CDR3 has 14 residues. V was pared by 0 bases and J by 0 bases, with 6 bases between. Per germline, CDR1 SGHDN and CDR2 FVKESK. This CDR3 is CASSQDLLSYEQYF. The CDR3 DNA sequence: TGTGCCAGCAGCCAAGACCTCCTCTCCTACGAGCAGTACTTC. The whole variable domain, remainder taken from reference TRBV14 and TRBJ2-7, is EAGVTQFPSHSVIEKGQTVTLRCDPISGHDNLYWYRRVMGKEIKFLLHFVKESKQDESGMPNNRFLAERTGGTYSTLKVQPAELEDSGVYFCASSQDLLSYEQYFGPGTRLTVT.

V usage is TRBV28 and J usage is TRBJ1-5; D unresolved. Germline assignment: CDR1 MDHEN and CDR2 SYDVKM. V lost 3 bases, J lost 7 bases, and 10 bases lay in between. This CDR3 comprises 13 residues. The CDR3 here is CASSFEFRQPQHF. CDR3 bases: TGTGCCAGCAGTTTTGAGTTTCGACAGCCCCAGCATTTT.

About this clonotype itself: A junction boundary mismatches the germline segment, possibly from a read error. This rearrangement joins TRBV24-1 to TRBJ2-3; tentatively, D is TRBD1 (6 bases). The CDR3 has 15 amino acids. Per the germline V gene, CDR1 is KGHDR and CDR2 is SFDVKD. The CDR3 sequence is CATSDWTAHTNTQYF. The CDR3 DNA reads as TGTGCCACCAGTGATTGGACAGCCCACACAAATACGCAGTATTTT.

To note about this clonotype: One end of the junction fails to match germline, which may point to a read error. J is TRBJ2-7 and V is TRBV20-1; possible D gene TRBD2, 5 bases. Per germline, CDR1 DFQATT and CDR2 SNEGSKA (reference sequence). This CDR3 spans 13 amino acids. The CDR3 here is CSARARASHEQYF. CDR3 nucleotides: TGCAGTGCTAGAGCGCGGGCCTCCCACGAGCAGTACTTC.

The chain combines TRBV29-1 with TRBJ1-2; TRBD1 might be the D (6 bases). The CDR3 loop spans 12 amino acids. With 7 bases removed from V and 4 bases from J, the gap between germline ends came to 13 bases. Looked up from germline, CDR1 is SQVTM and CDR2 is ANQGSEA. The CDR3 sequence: CSAPAGAYGYTF. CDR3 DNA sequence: TGCAGCGCCCCGGCGGGGGCCTATGGCTACACCTTC.

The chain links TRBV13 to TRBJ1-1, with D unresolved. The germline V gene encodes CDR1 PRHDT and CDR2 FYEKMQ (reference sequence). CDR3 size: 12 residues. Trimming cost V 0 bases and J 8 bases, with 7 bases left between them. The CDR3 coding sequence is TGTGCCAGCAGCTTAGGTTACAGCGAAGCTTTCTTT. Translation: CASSLGYSEAFF.

The CDR3 DNA reads TGTGCCAGCAGTTACTCGATGTGGGACGAGCAGTACTTC. It codes for CASSYSMWDEQYF. The chain is built from TRBV6-2 or TRBV6-3 and TRBJ2-7; D remains ambiguous. V lost 0 bases, J lost 5 bases, and 8 bases lay in between. This CDR3 comprises 13 residues. The germline CDR1 and CDR2 sequences are MNHEY and SVGEGT.

CDR3 nucleotides: TGTGCCACCACTAGCGGATACAATGAGCAGTTCTTC. It yields the protein CATTSGYNEQFF. The gene calls are TRBV15 and TRBJ2-1; 7 bases line up with TRBD2. The length of the CDR3 is 12 residues. V lost 7 bases, J lost 4 bases, and 1 base stayed unmatched. Per the germline V gene, CDR1 is LNHNV and CDR2 is YYDKDF (reference sequence).

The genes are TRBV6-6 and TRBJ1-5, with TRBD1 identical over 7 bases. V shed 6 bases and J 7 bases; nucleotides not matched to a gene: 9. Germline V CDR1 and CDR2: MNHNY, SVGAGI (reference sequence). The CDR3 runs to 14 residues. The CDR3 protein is CASRSGQSGQPQHF. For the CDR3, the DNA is TGTGCCAGCAGGTCGGGACAGAGTGGCCAGCCCCAGCATTTT.

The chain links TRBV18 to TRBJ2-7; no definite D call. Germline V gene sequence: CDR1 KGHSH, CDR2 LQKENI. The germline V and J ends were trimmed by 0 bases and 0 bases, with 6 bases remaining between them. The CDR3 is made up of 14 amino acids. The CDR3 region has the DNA TGTGCCAGCTCACCACCCGGTAGCTCCTACGAGCAGTACTTC. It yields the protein CASSPPGSSYEQYF.

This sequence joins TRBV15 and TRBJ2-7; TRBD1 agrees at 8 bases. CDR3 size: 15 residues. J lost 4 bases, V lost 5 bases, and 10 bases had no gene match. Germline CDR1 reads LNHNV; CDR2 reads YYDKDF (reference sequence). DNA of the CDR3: TGTGCCACCAGCGGTTTCCAGGGGGCGGGATACGAGCAGTACTTC. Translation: CATSGFQGAGYEQYF.